These 26 T cell receptor beta chains were sequenced from one sample in a study of CD8+CD57+ T cells in acquired aplastic anemia. It was patients with CD8+CD57+ cell expansion by flow cytometry who were chosen for sequencing. Genomic DNA served as template for TCR beta VDJ and CDR3 profiling. TCRdb recomputed calls from the reads with MiXCR, one row per CDR3 protein. The table lists 150,000 or so distinct CDR3 sequences, roughly 43% of them singletons, with approximately 3% in the top ten. The sequenced sample was sorted CD4+, CD8+, or CD8+CD57+ T cells (not recorded which) from PBMCs. The receptors stem from a human donor with aplastic anemia.

The table lists this clonotype with many counts. V is TRBV7-2 and J is TRBJ2-5; 9 bases fit TRBD2. V lost 5 bases to trimming and J lost 5 bases; unmatched junction nucleotides: 6. The V gene's germline CDR1 is SGHTA and CDR2 FQGNSA. The CDR3 length is 14 residues. CDR3 DNA sequence: TGTGCCAGCAGCCGGGTAGCGGGAGAGGAGACCCAGTACTTC. It specifies CASSRVAGEETQYF.

The gene calls are TRBV20-1 and TRBJ2-3, with TRBD2 identical over 12 bases. V trimming: 6 bases; J trimming: 2 bases; junction bases outside the gene matches: 6. The CDR3 loop spans 15 amino acids. Germline CDR1 and CDR2: DFQATT and SNEGSKA (reference sequence). CDR3 DNA: TGCAGTGCCTCGACTAGCGGGAGCCACACAGATACGCAGTATTTT. The encoded protein is CSASTSGSHTDTQYF.

With respect to this clonotype: The conserved closing phenylalanine or tryptophan is absent in this CDR3, likely reflecting a read error. The DNA is left out, because the CDR3 cannot be placed on it with certainty; the CDR3 is given as TCRdb lists it. J is TRBJ2-1 and V is TRBV20-1; TRBD2 reflects the table's D call only, with no check against the DNA. In germline, CDR1 is DFQATT, CDR2 SNEGSKA (reference sequence). The CDR3 has 16 residues if both end residues are counted. The CDR3 sequence is CSATGTSGRAANEQSL.

In its sample, this clonotype was seen many times. This rearrangement joins TRBV14 to TRBJ1-5; D is unresolved. CDR3 length: 13 amino acids. The germline V gene encodes CDR1 SGHDN and CDR2 FVKESK. V lost 10 bases to trimming and J lost 9 bases, with 19 bases between them. CDR3 DNA: TGTGCCATCACCCGACGGCTCAAATTGCCCCAGCATTTT. The encoded protein is CAITRRLKLPQHF.

This clonotype was detected ten times or more. CDR3 amino acids: CASSLGPQGSYEQYF. In DNA, the CDR3 is TGTGCCAGCAGCTTAGGCCCTCAAGGGAGTTACGAGCAGTACTTC. J is TRBJ2-7 and V is TRBV11-2; D is perhaps TRBD2 (5 bases). V was trimmed by 1 base and J by 4 bases, leaving 14 bases between them. There are 15 residues in the CDR3. Germline V gene lookup returns CDR1 SGHAT and CDR2 FQNNGV.

The chain recombines TRBV2 with TRBJ1-5; D not certain. Germline CDR1 and CDR2: SNHLY and FYNNEI. Trimming stripped 2 bases from V and 3 bases from J, with 11 bases between. The CDR3 runs to 15 residues. The CDR3 sequence: CASSESMLPNQPQHF. CDR3 bases: TGTGCCAGCAGTGAATCGATGCTTCCCAATCAGCCCCAGCATTTT.

This clonotype was observed at least ten times. The V call is TRBV10-3, the J call TRBJ2-3; 9 nucleotides match TRBD2. CDR1 is ENHRY and CDR2 is SYGVKD in the germline V gene. There are 17 residues in the CDR3. V was pared by 4 bases and J by 0 bases, with 8 bases of the junction left unmatched. The chain's CDR3 is CAISVGLAGSSTDTQYF. Here the CDR3 DNA reads TGTGCCATCAGTGTGGGGCTAGCGGGATCTAGCACAGATACGCAGTATTTT.

This clonotype was counted ten times or more. The V gene is TRBV24-1, the J gene TRBJ1-1; 9 bases line up with TRBD1. CDR1 is KGHDR, CDR2 SFDVKD, per germline. The CDR3 extends over 12 amino acids. J was trimmed by 11 bases and V by 3 bases; bases with no gene match: 3. The CDR3 coding sequence is TGTGCCACCAGTGATGGACAGGGGATGGCTTTCTTT. Translation gives CATSDGQGMAFF.

This clonotype showed up many times. The chain has TRBV2 and TRBJ2-5; D is ambiguous. Germline lookup yields CDR1 SNHLY and CDR2 FYNNEI. CDR3 length equals 13 residues. The V and J ends lost 2 bases and 0 bases respectively, with 4 bases between them. The CDR3 DNA reads as TGTGCCAGCAGTGAAAACTACCAAGAGACCCAGTACTTC. This sequence encodes CASSENYQETQYF.

V gene TRBV7-3 combines with J gene TRBJ2-6; the D gene could be TRBD1 or TRBD2 (6 bases each). V was cut by 5 bases and J by 3 bases, with 11 bases left in between. The germline V gene has CDR1 SGHTA and CDR2 FQGTGA. This CDR3 region has 15 residues. The CDR3 reads CASSKGGGGANVLTF. CDR3 DNA sequence: TGTGCCAGCAGCAAGGGGGGTGGTGGGGCCAACGTCCTGACTTTC.

This chain joins TRBV29-1 and TRBJ2-7; 8 positions agree with TRBD1. Germline CDR1 reads SQVTM; CDR2 reads ANQGSEA. The V gene end was trimmed by 8 bases and the J gene end by 0 bases; junction bases not matched to a gene: 12. The CDR3 covers 15 residues. CDR3 in DNA: TGCAGCATTTTTGGCACAGGGGGTGGCTCCTACGAGCAGTACTTC. This encodes CSIFGTGGGSYEQYF.

The chain joins TRBV5-4 to TRBJ1-1; D is perhaps TRBD1 (5 bases). V dropped 4 bases and J dropped 8 bases, with 12 bases sitting between them. Germline lookup yields CDR1 SGHNT and CDR2 YYREEE (reference sequence). This CDR3 is built from 12 residues. The CDR3 spells CASSLKGSEAFF. CDR3 DNA sequence: TGTGCCAGCAGCCTGAAGGGGAGCGAAGCTTTCTTT.

The CDR3 region has the DNA TGCAGCGTCGGGTCGAGTGGCGAGCAGTACTTC. It is translated as CSVGSSGEQYF. This chain joins TRBV29-1 and TRBJ2-7; D not certain. The germline V gene has CDR1 SQVTM and CDR2 ANQGSEA. Trimming removed 6 bases at V and 6 bases at J, with 12 bases between. The CDR3 runs 11 residues.

At least ten counts were recorded for this clonotype. V and J are TRBV9 and TRBJ2-1; unclear D gene. V lost 4 bases, J lost 9 bases, and 11 bases lay in between. CDR3 length: 12 residues. Germline CDR1 reads SGDLS; CDR2 reads YYNGEE. CDR3 DNA: TGTGCCAGCAGCCTCGTAGTAGGTGAGCAGTTCTTC. Residues: CASSLVVGEQFF.

This clonotype was picked up a small number of times. V usage is TRBV6-2 or TRBV6-3 and J usage is TRBJ1-1, with 8 bases that match TRBD1. CDR3 size: 16 residues. V lost 4 bases to trimming and J lost 1 base; unmatched junction nucleotides: 8. Germline V lookup: CDR1 MNHEY, CDR2 SVGEGT. The CDR3 nucleotides are TGTGCCAGCAGTTTCCTACAGGGGGGAACGAACACTGAAGCTTTCTTT. Its protein product is CASSFLQGGTNTEAFF.

The chain recombines TRBV12-3 or TRBV12-4 with TRBJ2-3, with unresolved D. The V end lost 3 bases, the J end lost 3 bases, and 7 bases lay between the germline ends. CDR3 length: 13 residues. The DNA for the CDR3 is TGTGCCAGCAGTTTTGTGGGGACAGATACGCAGTATTTT. It encodes CASSFVGTDTQYF.

With regard to this clonotype: One end of the junction varies from germline; a read error may be responsible. This chain connects TRBV20-1 to TRBJ2-5, with TRBD2 identical over 8 bases. The CDR3 has 18 amino acids. The germline V gene has CDR1 DFQATT and CDR2 SNEGSKA (reference sequence). CDR3 sequence (DNA): TGCAGTGCTGGAGATTACATTTCAACGGCTAGCGGGCAAGAGACCCAGTACTTC. This codes for CSAGDYISTASGQETQYF.

This clonotype was counted many times. The V and J genes are TRBV6-4 and TRBJ1-5; D remains unclear. V was clipped by 5 bases and J by 2 bases, with 7 bases between them. The germline CDR1 and CDR2 sequences are MRHNA and SNTAGT. The CDR3 runs 13 residues. The CDR3 reads CASSIDGNQPQHF. In DNA, the CDR3 is TGTGCCAGCAGTATTGATGGCAATCAGCCCCAGCATTTT.

This chain links TRBV9 with TRBJ1-2, with 10 bases identical to TRBD1. Germline V gene sequence: CDR1 SGDLS, CDR2 YYNGEE. Unmatched junction bases numbered 12, after V lost 3 bases and J lost 4 bases. The CDR3 sequence is 17 residues long. The CDR3 DNA is TGTGCCAGCAGCGACAGAACCGGGACAGGGGCCTTCTATGGCTACACCTTC. As protein: CASSDRTGTGAFYGYTF.

This clonotype was counted at least ten times. V and J are TRBV5-1 and TRBJ2-7; TRBD2 matches 12 bases. The CDR3 extends over 14 amino acids. The junction had 0 bases not matched to a gene; V was cut back by 0 bases and J by 5 bases. CDR1 is SGHRS and CDR2 is YFSETQ in the germline V gene. CDR3 in amino acids: CASSLGLAGDEQYF. CDR3 nucleotide sequence: TGCGCCAGCAGCTTGGGACTAGCGGGAGACGAGCAGTACTTC.

In this sample, this clonotype turned up many times. This chain connects TRBV27 to TRBJ2-7, with TRBD2 matching over 11 bases. Germline V gene data show CDR1 as MNHEY and CDR2 as SMNVEV (reference sequence). Trimming took 2 bases from V and 5 from J; bases not matched to a gene: 2. The CDR3 runs to 14 residues. Here the CDR3 reads CASSLLAGGNEQYF. The CDR3, as DNA: TGTGCCAGCAGTTTACTAGCGGGAGGCAACGAGCAGTACTTC.

This sequence joins TRBV2 and TRBJ2-2, with 7 positions matching TRBD2. This CDR3 contains 15 residues. V dropped 7 bases and J dropped 3; count of bases not matched to a gene: 8. Germline lookup yields CDR1 SNHLY and CDR2 FYNNEI. The CDR3 nucleotides are TGTGCCAGCATGATGCTAGCGGAGCACACCGGGGAGCTGTTTTTT. Translated, it gives CASMMLAEHTGELFF.

V and J are TRBV19 and TRBJ2-2, with D unclear. The CDR3 has 15 residues. V lost 1 base to trimming and J lost 6 bases, with 12 bases between them. Germline CDR1 reads LNHDA; CDR2 reads SQIVND (reference sequence). The DNA for the CDR3 is TGTGCCAGTAGTATAGGTGGGCTGGTGGCCGGGGAGCTGTTTTTT. Translating it yields CASSIGGLVAGELFF. Based on the CDR3 plus reference TRBV19 and TRBJ2-2, the full variable domain is DGGITQSPKYLFRKEGQNVTLSCEQNLNHDAMYWYRQDPGQGLRLIYYSQIVNDFQKGDIAEGYSVSREKKESFPLTVTSAQKNPTAFYLCASSIGGLVAGELFFGEGSRLTVL.

The chain employs TRBV24-1 and TRBJ2-6; D unclear. The germline CDR1 and CDR2 sequences are KGHDR and SFDVKD. Between the trimmed V and J ends, which lost 5 bases and 2 bases, there was a span of 6 bases. The length of the CDR3 is 14 residues. For the CDR3, the DNA is TGTGCCACCAGTGCTGAACCTGGGGCCAACGTCCTGACTTTC. Amino acids: CATSAEPGANVLTF.

J is TRBJ1-2 and V is TRBV29-1, with TRBD1 as a possible D gene (6 bases). The V end was cut by 5 bases, the J end by 4 bases, with 11 bases between. There are 12 residues in the CDR3. Germline CDR1 and CDR2: SQVTM and ANQGSEA. CDR3 DNA sequence: TGCAGCGTTCACGGGACACTCTATGGCTACACCTTC. Translation: CSVHGTLYGYTF.

This clonotype has only a few counts. Possible read error: a much larger clone is one base away. The V gene is TRBV12-5, the J gene TRBJ2-2; perhaps TRBD2 as D (6 bases). The CDR3 has 13 residues. In germline, CDR1 is LGHNT, CDR2 FRNRAP. CDR3 amino acids: CASGLSRIGGLFF. The CDR3 region has the DNA TGTGCTAGTGGTTTATCTCGAATCGGGGGGCTGTTTTTT.